The 20 T cell receptor beta chains given below trace back to one sample, sequenced in a study of beta chain features in type 1 diabetes. Since all of the isolated RNA was reverse transcribed, expressed TCRB transcripts were what got sequenced. TCRdb's copy holds only in-frame clones and misses some; the assay was immunoSEQ multiplex PCR. This table has hundreds of thousands of clones, roughly 13% appearing once. The specimen was naive CD4+ T cells from blood. The source of these receptors is a man aged 25-45 years in good health.

This sequence joins TRBV6-5 and TRBJ1-4, with 12 bases identical to TRBD1. The CDR3 consists of 16 residues. Trimming at V came to 0 bases and at J to 7 bases, leaving 3 bases not matched to a gene. Germline loops: CDR1 MNHEY, CDR2 SVGAGI. CDR3 sequence reads: CASSYSGTGGSEKLFF. CDR3 nucleotide sequence: TGTGCCAGCAGTTACTCCGGGACAGGGGGCTCTGAAAAACTGTTTTTT.

The genes are TRBV10-3 and TRBJ2-7; D gene unclear. Germline CDR1 and CDR2: ENHRY and SYGVKD. The CDR3 sequence is 15 residues long. V dropped 6 bases and J dropped 2 bases, with 17 bases sitting between them. The CDR3 here is CAISPAGATTYEQYF. The CDR3 DNA sequence: TGTGCCATCAGCCCCGCAGGAGCTACAACCTACGAGCAGTACTTC.

J is TRBJ2-7 and V is TRBV7-2; 7 nucleotides align to TRBD1. V trimming: 5 bases; J trimming: 7 bases; junction bases outside the gene matches: 11. The CDR3 totals 14 residues. Looked up from germline, CDR1 is SGHTA and CDR2 is FQGNSA. This chain's CDR3 is CASSGDRVFGEQYF. CDR3 in DNA: TGTGCCAGCAGCGGAGACAGGGTTTTTGGTGAGCAGTACTTC.

This clone has more than one count but fewer than ten. The V gene is TRBV5-1, the J gene TRBJ2-2; D possibly corresponds to TRBD1 (6 bases). This CDR3 has 14 amino acids. Deletions cut 2 bases from V and 7 bases from J, with 12 bases between. Germline V gives CDR1 SGHRS, CDR2 YFSETQ. CDR3 sequence: CASSLTGFGGELFF. The CDR3 nucleotides are TGCGCCAGCAGCTTAACAGGGTTTGGCGGGGAGCTGTTTTTT.

The CDR3 region has the DNA TGCGCCAGCAGCTATAACCCGGGACCGCCCGGGACTAGCGGGGAACTAGGGGAGCTGTTTTTT. Translated, it gives CASSYNPGPPGTSGELGELFF. The rearrangement joins TRBV23-1 to TRBJ2-2; 13 bases map to TRBD2. TRBV23-1 is designated an ORF whose function remains uncertain. The J segment lost 8 bases and the V segment lost 6 bases, leaving 24 bases of the junction unmatched. The CDR3 length is 21 residues.

The J gene is TRBJ2-5, the V gene TRBV7-9; a possible D gene is TRBD1 (5 bases). CDR1 is SEHNR and CDR2 is FQNEAQ in the germline V gene (reference sequence). The CDR3 consists of 15 residues. V lost 0 bases to trimming and J lost 1 base, with 9 bases between them. CDR3 bases: TGTGCCAGCAGCTTAGCGCGCAGGGTCCAAGAGACCCAGTACTTC. Translated, it gives CASSLARRVQETQYF.

This clone was counted between two and nine times. The J gene is TRBJ2-1, the V gene TRBV30, with D possibly TRBD2 on 5 matching bases. Germline assignment: CDR1 GTSNPN and CDR2 SVGIG (reference sequence). Between the trimmed V and J ends, which lost 2 bases and 10 bases, there was a span of 21 bases. The CDR3 contains 15 residues. The CDR3 sequence is CAWSSPAGDGYEQFF. The CDR3 DNA follows: TGTGCCTGGAGTTCTCCAGCCGGGGATGGGTACGAGCAGTTCTTC.

The V and J genes are TRBV6-1 and TRBJ2-1; D gene uncertain. The CDR3 length is 13 residues. The germline CDR1 and CDR2 sequences are MNHNS and SASEGT. V was cut by 8 bases and J by 4 bases, with 12 bases left in between. The CDR3 bases are TGTGCCAGCTGCGAGCGCCCTTACAATGAGCAGTTCTTC. Its translation: CASCERPYNEQFF.

This clone was counted once. CDR3 region: CASSLDVAGIDSPLHF. In DNA, the CDR3 is TGTGCCAGCAGCTTAGATGTGGCAGGGATCGATTCACCCCTCCACTTT. The J gene is TRBJ1-6, the V gene TRBV7-8; maybe TRBD1 (5 bases). There are 16 residues in the CDR3. The germline V and J ends were trimmed by 1 base and 8 bases, with 15 bases remaining between them. The germline gives CDR1 SGHVS, CDR2 FQNEAQ.

This clone was counted between two and nine times. This sequence joins TRBV29-1 and TRBJ2-3; possibly TRBD1 for D (5 bases). V lost 4 bases and J lost 2, with 10 bases in between. Germline assignment: CDR1 SQVTM and CDR2 ANQGSEA. This CDR3 has 13 residues. Here the CDR3 DNA reads TGCAGCGTTGCTCGACAGCACACAGATACGCAGTATTTT. This codes for CSVARQHTDTQYF.

This clone showed up just a few times. The chain links TRBV29-1 to TRBJ1-2, with 7 bases that match TRBD1. Germline-derived CDR1 and CDR2 are SQVTM and ANQGSEA. The ends lost 4 bases at V and 7 bases at J; junction bases unmatched: 6. There are 12 residues in the CDR3. CDR3 DNA: TGCAGCGTTGTCCAAGGGACAGTTGGCTACACCTTC. It encodes CSVVQGTVGYTF.

V is TRBV18 and J is TRBJ2-7; no clear D. Deletions cut 5 bases from V and 9 bases from J, with 17 bases between. The length of the CDR3 is 13 residues. Per germline, CDR1 KGHSH and CDR2 LQKENI. The CDR3 sequence is CASSEARLDGQYV. Here the CDR3 DNA reads TGTGCCAGCTCAGAGGCTAGATTGGACGGGCAGTACGTC.

The chain joins TRBV25-1 to TRBJ1-1, with D maybe TRBD1 (6 bases). Per germline, CDR1 MGHDK and CDR2 SYGVNS. V was pared by 3 bases and J by 2 bases, with 13 bases between. The CDR3 is 15 amino acids. Here the CDR3 DNA reads TGTGCCAGCAGTGATGGTAAAGGGGGTAACACTGAAGCTTTCTTT. Protein product: CASSDGKGGNTEAFF.

The chain carries TRBV7-9 and TRBJ1-1; D is undetermined. CDR3 length equals 14 residues. Trimming left V 4 bases short and J 4 bases short, with 13 bases between. Per germline, CDR1 SEHNR and CDR2 FQNEAQ (reference sequence). The CDR3 spells CASSSFKVATEAFF. CDR3 sequence (DNA): TGTGCCAGCAGCTCCTTTAAGGTCGCCACTGAAGCTTTCTTT.

This clone was found once. This sequence joins TRBV30 and TRBJ2-3; D ambiguous. Germline CDR1 GTSNPN, CDR2 SVGIG (reference sequence). The V and J ends lost 5 bases and 7 bases respectively, with 16 bases between them. This CDR3 comprises 13 residues. The CDR3 reads CAWGPEPLYTQYF. The CDR3, as DNA: TGTGCCTGGGGGCCAGAACCCTTGTATACGCAGTATTTT.

The table lists this clone with a few counts. The chain has TRBV7-9 and TRBJ2-5; a possible D gene is TRBD2 (6 bases). The CDR3 is made up of 15 amino acids. Germline CDR1 SEHNR, CDR2 FQNEAQ (reference sequence). Trimming pared 4 bases from V and 4 bases from J, leaving 16 bases between. CDR3 amino acids: CASSSSGSMAETQYF. CDR3 bases: TGTGCCAGCAGCTCCAGCGGGTCGATGGCAGAGACCCAGTACTTC.

This chain connects TRBV29-1 to TRBJ2-1; the match to TRBD1 covers 10 bases. The V gene end was trimmed by 6 bases and the J gene end by 3 bases; junction bases not matched to a gene: 8. Germline-derived CDR1 and CDR2 are SQVTM and ANQGSEA. The CDR3 loop spans 15 amino acids. The CDR3 region has the DNA TGCAGCGTGGGGGCCGGGACAGGGGTCTACAATGAGCAGTTCTTC. Its translation is CSVGAGTGVYNEQFF.

CDR3 nucleotide sequence: TGTGCCAGCAGTGAGGGGAGCCCGGGGCTCTACGAGCAGTACGTC. Protein sequence: CASSEGSPGLYEQYV. This chain joins TRBV2 and TRBJ2-7; either TRBD1 or TRBD2 may supply D (5 bases each). Germline loops: CDR1 SNHLY, CDR2 FYNNEI. Trimming removed 3 bases from V and 3 bases from J, with 15 bases in between. The CDR3 spans 15 residues.

This clone was found a few times. The sample holds other DNA sequences that translate to the same CDR3. This rearrangement joins TRBV5-4 to TRBJ2-5; TRBD2 aligns across 7 bases. V was clipped by 5 bases and J by 4 bases; unmatched bases: 5. The CDR3 totals 13 residues. CDR1 SGHNT and CDR2 YYREEE come from the germline V gene (reference sequence). The CDR3 DNA follows: TGTGCCAGCAGTTTAGGCGGGGGAGAGACCCAGTACTTC. Translating it yields CASSLGGGETQYF.

This sequence joins TRBV5-4 and TRBJ2-5; 7 nucleotides align to TRBD2. CDR1 is SGHNT and CDR2 is YYREEE in the germline V gene (reference sequence). CDR3 length: 15 residues. V was clipped by 1 base and J by 4 bases; unmatched bases: 7. CDR3 in DNA: TGTGCCAGCAGCTTGCGGCGGGAGTCGGGAGAGACCCAGTACTTC. It is translated as CASSLRRESGETQYF.